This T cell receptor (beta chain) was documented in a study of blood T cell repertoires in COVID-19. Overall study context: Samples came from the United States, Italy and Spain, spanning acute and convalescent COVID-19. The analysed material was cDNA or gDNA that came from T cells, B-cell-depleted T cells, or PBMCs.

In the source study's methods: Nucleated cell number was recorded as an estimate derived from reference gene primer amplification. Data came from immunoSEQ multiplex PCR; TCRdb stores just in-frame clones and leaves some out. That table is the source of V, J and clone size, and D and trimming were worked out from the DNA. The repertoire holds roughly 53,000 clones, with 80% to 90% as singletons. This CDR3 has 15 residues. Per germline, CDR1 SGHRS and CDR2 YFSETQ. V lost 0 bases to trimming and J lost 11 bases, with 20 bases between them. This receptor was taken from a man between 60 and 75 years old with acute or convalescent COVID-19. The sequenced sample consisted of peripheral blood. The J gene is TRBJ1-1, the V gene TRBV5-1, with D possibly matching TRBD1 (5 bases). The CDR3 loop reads CASSLASPGGGSAFF. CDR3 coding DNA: TGCGCCAGCAGCTTGGCTTCCCCCGGGGGGGGAAGTGCTTTCTTT.